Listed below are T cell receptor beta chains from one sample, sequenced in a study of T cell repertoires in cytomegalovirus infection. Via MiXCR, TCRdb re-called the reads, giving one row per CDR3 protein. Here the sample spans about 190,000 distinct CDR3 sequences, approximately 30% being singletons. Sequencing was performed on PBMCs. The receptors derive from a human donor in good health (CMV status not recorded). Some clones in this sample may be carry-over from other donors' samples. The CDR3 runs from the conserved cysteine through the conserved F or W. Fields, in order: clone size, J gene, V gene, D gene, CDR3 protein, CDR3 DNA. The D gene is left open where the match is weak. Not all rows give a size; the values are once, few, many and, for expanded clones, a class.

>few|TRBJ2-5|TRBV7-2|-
CASTRTARETQYF
TGTGCCAGCACCCGGACAGCAAGAGAGACCCAGTACTTC
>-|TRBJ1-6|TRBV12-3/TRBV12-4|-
CASSLGSSNSPLHF
TGTGCCAGCAGTTTAGGTTCCTCCAATTCACCCCTCCACTTT
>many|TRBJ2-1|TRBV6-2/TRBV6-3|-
CASSYYSYNEQFF
TGTGCCAGCAGTTATTACAGTTACAATGAGCAGTTCTTC
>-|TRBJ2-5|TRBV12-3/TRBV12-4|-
CASSDVDYQETQYF
TGTGCCAGCAGTGACGTAGACTACCAAGAGACCCAGTACTTC
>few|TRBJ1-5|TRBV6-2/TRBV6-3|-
CASSHPPGTPLNQPQHF
TGTGCCAGCAGCCACCCTCCCGGGACACCTCTCAATCAGCCCCAGCATTTT
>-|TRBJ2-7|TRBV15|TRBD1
CATSARQGRSYEQYF
TGTGCCACCAGCGCCAGACAGGGGCGCTCCTACGAGCAGTACTTC
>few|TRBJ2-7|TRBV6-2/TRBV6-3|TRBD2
CASSYRLAASSYEQYF
TGTGCCAGCAGTTACCGCCTAGCGGCTAGCTCCTACGAGCAGTACTTC
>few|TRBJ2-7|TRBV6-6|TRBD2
CASSYSSRGGYEQYF
TGTGCCAGCAGTTACTCGTCGCGGGGGGGATACGAGCAGTACTTC
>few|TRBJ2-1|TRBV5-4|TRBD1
CASSGQGYNEQFF
TGTGCCAGCTCGGGACAGGGCTACAATGAGCAGTTCTTC
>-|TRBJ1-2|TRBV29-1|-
CSVESGRAYGYTF
TGCAGCGTTGAATCTGGCAGGGCGTATGGCTACACCTTC
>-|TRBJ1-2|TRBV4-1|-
CASSQGGAYGYTF
TGCGCCAGCAGCCAAGGTGGAGCCTATGGCTACACCTTC
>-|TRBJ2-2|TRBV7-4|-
CASSLSGQEELFF
TGTGCCAGCAGCTTAAGCGGGCAGGAGGAGCTGTTTTTT
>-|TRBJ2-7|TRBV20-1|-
CSARVGTLYEQYF
TGCAGTGCTAGGGTTGGCACTCTCTACGAGCAGTACTTC
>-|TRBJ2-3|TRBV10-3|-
CAISDEGGRTDTQYF
TGTGCCATCAGTGACGAGGGGGGTCGCACAGATACGCAGTATTTT
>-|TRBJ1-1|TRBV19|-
CASSIGGSVNTEAFF
TGTGCCAGTAGTATAGGAGGGAGCGTGAACACTGAAGCTTTCTTT
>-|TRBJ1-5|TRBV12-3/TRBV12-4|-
CASTTFGSNQPQHF
TGTGCCAGCACTACCTTCGGTAGCAATCAGCCCCAGCATTTT
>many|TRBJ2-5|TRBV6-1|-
CASSEAYTFQETQYF
TGTGCCAGCAGTGAAGCATACACTTTCCAAGAGACCCAGTACTTC
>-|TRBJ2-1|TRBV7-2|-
CASTRGYDSYNEQFF
TGTGCCAGCACCAGAGGTTATGACTCCTACAATGAGCAGTTCTTC
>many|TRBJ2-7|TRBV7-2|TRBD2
CASSGGGSYEQYF
TGTGCCAGCAGCGGGGGGGGCTCCTACGAGCAGTACTTC
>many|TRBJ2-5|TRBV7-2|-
CASSLNGGETQYF
TGTGCCAGCAGCTTAAATGGTGGGGAGACCCAGTACTTC
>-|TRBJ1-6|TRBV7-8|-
CASSLTDQNSPLHF
TGTGCCAGCAGCTTGACGGATCAAAATTCACCCCTCCACTTT
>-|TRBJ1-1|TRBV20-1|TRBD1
CSARTRGQMNTEAFF
TGCAGTGCTAGAACCCGGGGACAGATGAACACTGAAGCTTTCTTT
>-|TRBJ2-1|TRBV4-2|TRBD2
CASSQERERGGRNEQFF
TGTGCCAGCAGCCAAGAACGGGAGCGGGGGGGCCGGAATGAGCAGTTCTTC
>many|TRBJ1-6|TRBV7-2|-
CASSLVGQSNSPLHF
TGTGCCAGCAGCTTAGTTGGGCAGAGTAATTCACCCCTCCACTTT
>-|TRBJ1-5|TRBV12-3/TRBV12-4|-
CASSLSGLNNQPQHF
TGTGCCAGCAGTTTATCGGGACTAAACAATCAGCCCCAGCATTTT
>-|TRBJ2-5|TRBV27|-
CASSLFSGDLQETQYF
TGTGCCAGCAGTTTATTCTCGGGTGACCTGCAGGAGACCCAGTACTTC
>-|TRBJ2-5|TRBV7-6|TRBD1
CASSLDRGQGETQYF
TGTGCCAGCAGCCTGGACAGGGGGCAGGGGGAGACCCAGTACTTC
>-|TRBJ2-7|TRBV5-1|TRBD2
CASSWTSGGGEQYF
TGCGCCAGCAGCTGGACTAGCGGGGGGGGAGAGCAGTACTTC
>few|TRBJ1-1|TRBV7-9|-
CASSLGVEETEAFF
TGTGCCAGCAGCTTAGGCGTAGAGGAGACTGAAGCTTTCTTT
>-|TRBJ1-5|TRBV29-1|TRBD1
CSVAVTGTSNQPQHF
TGCAGCGTTGCCGTGACAGGGACGAGCAATCAGCCCCAGCATTTT
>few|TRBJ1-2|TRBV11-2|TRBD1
CASSRGQGANYGYTF
TGTGCCAGCAGCCGTGGACAGGGGGCTAACTATGGCTACACCTTC
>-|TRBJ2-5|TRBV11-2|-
CASSFWAPQETQYF
TGTGCCAGCAGCTTTTGGGCCCCCCAAGAGACCCAGTACTTC
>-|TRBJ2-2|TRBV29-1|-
CSVEDSQGGVGELFF
TGCAGCGTTGAAGATTCTCAGGGCGGGGTCGGGGAGCTGTTTTTT
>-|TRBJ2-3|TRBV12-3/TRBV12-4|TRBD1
CASSPQRTGGTDTQYF
TGTGCCAGCAGCCCTCAAAGAACAGGGGGCACAGATACGCAGTATTTT
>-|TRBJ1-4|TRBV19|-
CASSTRGVTNEKLFF
TGTGCCAGTAGTACCCGCGGAGTCACTAATGAAAAACTGTTTTTT
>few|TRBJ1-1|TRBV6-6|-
CASSSAGQSLMNTEAFF
TGTGCCAGCAGCTCCGCGGGACAAAGTCTTATGAACACTGAAGCTTTCTTT
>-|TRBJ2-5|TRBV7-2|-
CASSLEADPVETQYF
TGTGCCAGCAGCTTAGAGGCGGACCCGGTGGAGACCCAGTACTTC
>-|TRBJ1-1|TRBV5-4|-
CASSLEPRTNTEAFF
TGTGCCAGCAGCTTGGAGCCTCGGACGAACACTGAAGCTTTCTTT
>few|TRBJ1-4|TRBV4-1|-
CASSQIRLEKLFF
TGCGCCAGCAGCCAAATTAGGTTGGAAAAACTGTTTTTT
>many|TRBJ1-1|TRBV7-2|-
CASSSVAREFEAFF
TGTGCCAGCAGCTCAGTGGCCAGGGAATTTGAAGCTTTCTTT
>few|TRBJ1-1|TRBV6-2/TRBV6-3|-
CATVTEAMNTEAFF
TGTGCCACCGTGACGGAAGCAATGAACACTGAAGCTTTCTTT
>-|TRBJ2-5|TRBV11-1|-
CASSLGVEEETQYF
TGTGCCAGCAGCTTAGGAGTGGAGGAAGAGACCCAGTACTTC
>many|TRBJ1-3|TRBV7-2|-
CASSVDRGNTIYF
TGTGCCAGCAGCGTTGATCGGGGAAACACCATATATTTT
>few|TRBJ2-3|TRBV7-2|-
CASSSIYGADTQYF
TGTGCCAGCAGCTCCATTTATGGGGCAGATACGCAGTATTTT
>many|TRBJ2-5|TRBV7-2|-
CASTRPGRETQYF
TGTGCCAGCACCCGGCCCGGGAGAGAGACCCAGTACTTC
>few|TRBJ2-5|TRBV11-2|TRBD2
CASSLGLRGAGETQYF
TGTGCCAGCAGCTTAGGTCTGCGGGGGGCGGGAGAGACCCAGTACTTC
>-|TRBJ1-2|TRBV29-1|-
CSVEGGQGKPGGYTF
TGCAGCGTTGAAGGGGGCCAGGGCAAACCGGGGGGCTACACCTTC
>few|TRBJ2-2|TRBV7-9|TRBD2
CASSPRRGAGDQSNTGELFF
TGTGCCAGCAGCCCCCGCCGCGGGGCGGGGGACCAATCGAACACCGGGGAGCTGTTTTTT
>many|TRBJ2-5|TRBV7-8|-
CASSLVKKTQYF
TGTGCCAGCAGCTTAGTGAAGAAGACCCAGTACTTC
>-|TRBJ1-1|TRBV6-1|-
CASSESGQNKAFF
TGTGCCAGCAGTGAATCCGGGCAGAACAAAGCTTTCTTT
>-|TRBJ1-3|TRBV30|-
CAWTQQGNTIYF
TGTGCCTGGACGCAGCAAGGAAACACCATATATTTT
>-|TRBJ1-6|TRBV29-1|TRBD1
CSVKGTGVGSPLHF
TGCAGCGTGAAAGGGACAGGGGTTGGGTCACCCCTCCACTTT
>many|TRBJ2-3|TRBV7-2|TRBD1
CASSFTTGATDTQYF
TGTGCCAGCAGTTTTACGACAGGGGCAACAGATACGCAGTATTTT
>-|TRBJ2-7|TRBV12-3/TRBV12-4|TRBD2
CASSLTSGGSYEQYF
TGTGCCAGCAGTTTAACTAGCGGGGGCTCCTACGAGCAGTACTTC
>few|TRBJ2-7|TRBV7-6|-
CASSLPGVRQQYF
TGTGCCAGCAGCCTCCCAGGGGTTCGGCAGCAGTACTTC
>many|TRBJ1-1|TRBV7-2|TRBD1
CASSKETGGVTEAFF
TGTGCCAGCAGCAAGGAGACAGGGGGCGTTACTGAAGCTTTCTTT
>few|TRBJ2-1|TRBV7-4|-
CASSLGTGNEQFF
TGTGCCAGCAGCTTAGGTACGGGCAATGAGCAGTTCTTC
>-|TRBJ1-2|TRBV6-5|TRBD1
CASSPRGDGYTF
TGTGCCAGCAGTCCCAGGGGGGATGGCTACACCTTC
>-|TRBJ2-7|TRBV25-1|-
CASSSSRGLDEQYF
TGTGCCAGCAGTAGTAGTCGTGGCCTGGACGAGCAGTACTTC